The 32 T cell receptor beta chains below were found in one sample sequenced in a study of cytomegalovirus exposure and HLA in healthy donors. The PCR used 60 Vbeta and 13 Jbeta primers. The data were produced by immunoSEQ multiplex PCR, yet TCRdb's version contains in-frame clones alone and is incomplete. The sample carries over 100,000 clones, around three quarters recorded once. Sequencing was performed on PBMCs. These receptors came from a human donor in good health.

In its sample, this clone was seen once. The chain carries TRBV7-9 and TRBJ1-1; D call uncertain. Germline V CDR1 and CDR2: SEHNR, FQNEAQ (reference sequence). The CDR3 extends over 11 amino acids. With 6 bases removed from V and 5 bases from J, the gap between germline ends came to 7 bases. The CDR3 loop reads CASRGRTEAFF. CDR3 sequence (DNA): TGTGCCAGCAGAGGGAGGACTGAAGCTTTCTTT.

The rearrangement joins TRBV5-1 to TRBJ2-7, with a weak D call TRBD1 (5 bases). CDR1 and CDR2 from the germline V gene are SGHRS and YFSETQ. V lost 3 bases to trimming and J lost 4 bases, with 17 bases between them. This CDR3 comprises 15 residues. The CDR3 region has the DNA TGCGCCAGCAGCTCGAACGCAGGGCAATGGTACGAGCAGTACTTC. It encodes CASSSNAGQWYEQYF.

On this clone itself: Other DNA sequences of this sample code for an identical CDR3. The rearrangement links TRBV30 to TRBJ1-5; TRBD1 is a possible D gene (6 bases). Trimming left V 2 bases short and J 0 bases short, with 8 bases between. Germline V lookup: CDR1 GTSNPN, CDR2 SVGIG (reference sequence). The CDR3 covers 14 residues. The CDR3 coding sequence is TGTGCCTGGAGTACAGGGATTAGCAATCAGCCCCAGCATTTT. Translation: CAWSTGISNQPQHF. Complete variable domain (other parts from reference TRBV30 and TRBJ1-5): SQTIHQWPATLVQPVGSPLSLECTVEGTSNPNLYWYRQAAGRGLQLLFYSVGIGQISSEVPQNLSASRPQDRQFILSSKKLLLSDSGFYLCAWSTGISNQPQHFGDGTRLSIL.

The chain combines TRBV12-5 with TRBJ1-2; possible D gene TRBD1, 6 bases. Trimming pared 6 bases from V and 2 bases from J, leaving 10 bases between. CDR3 length: 13 residues. From germline, CDR1 is LGHNT and CDR2 FRNRAP. This chain's CDR3 is CASGTTGNYGYTF. CDR3 bases: TGTGCTAGTGGGACTACAGGGAACTATGGCTACACCTTC.

The rearrangement joins TRBV14 to TRBJ2-7, with 9 bases that match TRBD2. This CDR3 contains 16 residues. Unmatched junction bases numbered 9, after V lost 3 bases and J lost 3 bases. The V gene's germline CDR1 is SGHDN and CDR2 FVKESK. CDR3 residues: CASSHARSGRYYEQYF. DNA for the CDR3: TGTGCCAGCAGCCATGCTAGGAGCGGGAGGTACTACGAGCAGTACTTC.

The chain carries TRBV7-3 and TRBJ2-3; TRBD2 might be the D (7 bases). This CDR3 has 14 residues. V lost 6 bases and J 3 bases, leaving 13 bases between the germline ends. Germline V gene lookup returns CDR1 SGHTA and CDR2 FQGTGA. As DNA, the CDR3 is TGTGCCAGCAGGGACGGGGGGCCGACAGATACGCAGTATTTT. Encoded protein: CASRDGGPTDTQYF.

This clone was counted a single time. The V gene is TRBV29-1, the J gene TRBJ1-5; 7 bases align to TRBD1. Germline CDR1 is SQVTM and CDR2 is ANQGSEA. V lost 7 bases and J lost 7; bases outside the gene matches: 13. The CDR3 totals 14 residues. The CDR3 DNA is TGCAGCGCCATGACAGGGATCAGGGACCAGCCCCAGCATTTT. Encoded protein: CSAMTGIRDQPQHF.

The chain carries TRBV15 and TRBJ2-7, with 12 bases aligning to TRBD1. CDR3 length: 15 amino acids. Trimming took 3 bases from V and 5 from J; bases not matched to a gene: 5. CDR1 LNHNV and CDR2 YYDKDF come from the germline V gene (reference sequence). The CDR3 DNA is TGTGCCACCAGCAGCGCCGGGACAGGGGGCAACGAGCAGTACTTC. Its protein is CATSSAGTGGNEQYF.

V usage is TRBV7-2 and J usage is TRBJ1-2, with 8 nucleotides matching TRBD1. The CDR3 has 14 amino acids. V trimming: 4 bases; J trimming: 2 bases; junction bases outside the gene matches: 3. Germline V lookup: CDR1 SGHTA, CDR2 FQGNSA. The CDR3 nucleotides read TGTGCCAGCAGCTCAGGGACAGGCAACTATGGCTACACCTTC. As protein: CASSSGTGNYGYTF.

V gene TRBV2 combines with J gene TRBJ1-5, with 7 bases aligning to TRBD1. The junction had 9 bases not matched to a gene; V was cut back by 8 bases and J by 5 bases. Germline CDR1 reads SNHLY; CDR2 reads FYNNEI. The CDR3 is 14 amino acids. The CDR3 loop is CASSSTGRDQPQHF. In DNA, the CDR3 is TGTGCCAGCTCATCGACAGGGAGAGATCAGCCCCAGCATTTT.

The chain combines TRBV6-5 with TRBJ1-3; D possibly corresponds to TRBD1 (5 bases). The CDR3 runs to 14 residues. CDR1 and CDR2 from the germline V gene are MNHEY and SVGAGI. V was shortened by 4 bases and J by 0 bases, with 7 bases between the two germline ends. Here the CDR3 reads CASSSGDSGNTIYF. As DNA, the CDR3 is TGTGCCAGCAGTTCGGGGGACTCTGGAAACACCATATATTTT.

This clone was seen once. The chain couples TRBV29-1 to TRBJ1-1, with TRBD1 as a possible D gene (6 bases). CDR3 length: 14 residues. The ends were cut back, 1 base at V and 11 bases at J, with 20 bases in the middle. Germline CDR1 reads SQVTM; CDR2 reads ANQGSEA. The CDR3 sequence: CSVEAGRGGGGAFF. In DNA, the CDR3 is TGCAGCGTTGAAGCCGGGAGGGGGGGTGGGGGGGCTTTCTTT. Combining the CDR3 with reference TRBV29-1 and TRBJ1-1 gives the whole variable domain SAVISQKPSRDICQRGTSLTIQCQVDSQVTMMFWYRQQPGQSLTLIATANQGSEATYESGFVIDKFPISRPNLTFSTLTVSNMSPEDSSIYLCSVEAGRGGGGAFFGQGTRLTVV.

This clone was counted between two and nine times. The J gene is TRBJ1-3, the V gene TRBV7-6; TRBD1 matches 7 bases. The germline V gene has CDR1 SGHVS and CDR2 FNYEAQ. The CDR3 covers 15 residues. The ends lost 4 bases at V and 0 bases at J; junction bases unmatched: 3. CDR3 sequence: CASSSGQNSGNTIYF. DNA of the CDR3: TGTGCCAGCAGCTCGGGACAGAACTCTGGAAACACCATATATTTT.

This chain uses TRBV19 with TRBJ1-2; no clear D. The V end lost 2 bases, the J end lost 2 bases, and 9 bases lay between the germline ends. Germline-derived CDR1 and CDR2 are LNHDA and SQIVND (reference sequence). CDR3 length: 14 amino acids. DNA for the CDR3: TGTGCCAGTAGTATAAGGAGTCCAAACTATGGCTACACCTTC. It yields the protein CASSIRSPNYGYTF. Full variable domain (outside the CDR3, taken from reference TRBV19 and TRBJ1-2): DGGITQSPKYLFRKEGQNVTLSCEQNLNHDAMYWYRQDPGQGLRLIYYSQIVNDFQKGDIAEGYSVSREKKESFPLTVTSAQKNPTAFYLCASSIRSPNYGYTFGSGTRLTVV.

This clone came up a few times. The chain employs TRBV19 and TRBJ1-1; unclear D gene. The germline V gene has CDR1 LNHDA and CDR2 SQIVND (reference sequence). The V gene lost 5 bases and the J gene lost 9 bases, with 7 bases spanning the gap. This CDR3 is built from 10 residues. The CDR3 DNA is TGTGCCAGTAGTGCGACAAAAGCTTTCTTT. Translation: CASSATKAFF.

The chain employs TRBV10-2 and TRBJ2-1; a weak D match, TRBD2 (5 bases). V lost 8 bases, J lost 5 bases, and 10 bases lay in between. CDR1 WSHSY and CDR2 SAAADI come from the germline V gene. CDR3 length: 12 amino acids. Written as DNA, the CDR3 is TGCGCCAGCTACCGAGGGAACAATGAGCAGTTCTTC. The encoded protein is CASYRGNNEQFF.

The CDR3 DNA reads TGCGCCAGCAGTTACGGACAGGGGGCCGGGGAGCTGTTTTTT. Its translation: CASSYGQGAGELFF. The rearrangement uses TRBV5-1 and TRBJ2-2; TRBD1 matches 10 bases. J gave up 6 bases and V 5 bases, and 4 bases lay outside the gene matches. The CDR3 contains 14 residues. Per the germline V gene, CDR1 is SGHRS and CDR2 is YFSETQ.

This clone was observed a handful of times. The chain is built from TRBV30 and TRBJ1-2; 8 nucleotides line up with TRBD1. Looked up from germline, CDR1 is GTSNPN and CDR2 is SVGIG (reference sequence). Germline trimming cut 0 bases from V and 3 bases from J; bases unmatched to any gene: 3. The CDR3 is made up of 14 amino acids. CDR3: CAWSVGQGYYGYTF. Written as DNA, the CDR3 is TGTGCCTGGAGTGTAGGACAGGGATACTATGGCTACACCTTC.

This chain connects TRBV10-3 to TRBJ2-5; 12 bases agree with TRBD2. The J call may be wrong; the DNA end is better matched by TRBJ2-7. Per the germline V gene, CDR1 is ENHRY and CDR2 is SYGVKD. This CDR3 comprises 15 residues. CDR3 DNA: TGTGCCATCAGGGACTCGACTAGCGGGGGCTACGAGCAGTACTTC. It specifies CAIRDSTSGGYEQYF.

The J gene is TRBJ2-3, the V gene TRBV5-6; D might be TRBD2 (5 bases). Trimming removed 2 bases at V and 4 bases at J, with 17 bases between. Per the germline V gene, CDR1 is SGHDT and CDR2 is YYEEEE. The CDR3 contains 16 residues. The CDR3, as DNA: TGTGCCAGCAGCTTAACCGGGAACACGCCCGCAGATACGCAGTATTTT. It encodes CASSLTGNTPADTQYF.

This chain joins TRBV10-3 and TRBJ2-5; no definite D call. CDR3 length: 10 amino acids. Germline CDR1 is ENHRY and CDR2 is SYGVKD. Trimming removed 11 bases from V and 2 bases from J, with 6 bases in between. The CDR3 nucleotides are TGTGCCTCGGGTCAAGAGACCCAGTACTTC. Translated: CASGQETQYF.

Points on this clone: In the same sample, other DNA sequences code for this CDR3. V gene TRBV27 combines with J gene TRBJ2-2; D remains unclear. The CDR3 totals 12 residues. Germline values: CDR1 MNHEY, CDR2 SMNVEV (reference sequence). Deletions cut 3 bases from V and 4 bases from J, with 3 bases between. The CDR3 spells CASSFLTGELFF. The CDR3 bases are TGTGCCAGCAGTTTCCTCACCGGGGAGCTGTTTTTT.

The V and J genes are TRBV5-8 and TRBJ1-1; weak D call: TRBD1 (5 bases). The germline V gene encodes CDR1 SGHTS and CDR2 YDEGEE. The CDR3 length is 11 residues. Trimming stripped 5 bases from V and 9 bases from J, with 11 bases between. CDR3 sequence: CASRGRTKAFF. As DNA, the CDR3 is TGTGCCAGCAGGGGGAGGACAAAAGCTTTCTTT.

This clone was seen a few times. The rearrangement uses TRBV7-2 and TRBJ2-7, with 15 bases identical to TRBD2. J gave up 1 base and V 3 bases, and 7 bases lay outside the gene matches. Germline values: CDR1 SGHTA, CDR2 FQGNSA. There are 18 residues in the CDR3. CDR3: CASSFTGTSGGSSYEQYF. The CDR3 coding sequence is TGTGCCAGCAGCTTCACCGGGACTAGCGGGGGGTCTTCCTACGAGCAGTACTTC.

The V and J genes are TRBV19 and TRBJ1-5; D is uncertain. The V end was cut by 2 bases, the J end by 5 bases, with 7 bases between. The V gene's germline CDR1 is LNHDA and CDR2 SQIVND (reference sequence). This CDR3 region has 13 residues. CDR3 bases: TGTGCCAGTAGTATAAGCGGCGATCAGCCCCAGCATTTT. Protein: CASSISGDQPQHF. The variable domain in full, with the rest retrieved from reference TRBV19 and TRBJ1-5, is DGGITQSPKYLFRKEGQNVTLSCEQNLNHDAMYWYRQDPGQGLRLIYYSQIVNDFQKGDIAEGYSVSREKKESFPLTVTSAQKNPTAFYLCASSISGDQPQHFGDGTRLSIL.

The rearrangement uses TRBV2 and TRBJ2-5; 10 bases are a match to TRBD1. Germline loops: CDR1 SNHLY, CDR2 FYNNEI. The CDR3 loop spans 17 amino acids. The V segment lost 1 base and the J segment 5 bases; nucleotides outside the gene matches: 10. This CDR3 reads CASSEVRGDRGRETQYF. The CDR3 nucleotides read TGTGCCAGCAGTGAAGTGAGGGGAGACAGGGGGCGGGAGACCCAGTACTTC.

V usage is TRBV11-1 and J usage is TRBJ2-1, with a possible D match to TRBD2 (6 bases). The germline V gene has CDR1 SGHAT and CDR2 FQDESV (reference sequence). The CDR3 spans 16 residues. Trimming pared 2 bases from V and 10 bases from J, leaving 21 bases between. The CDR3 DNA follows: TGTGCCAGCAGCTTACTTTCGTGGCTAGCCGCGGGGGAGCAGTTCTTC. Its translation is CASSLLSWLAAGEQFF. Complete variable domain (other parts from reference TRBV11-1 and TRBJ2-1): EAEVAQSPRYKITEKSQAVAFWCDPISGHATLYWYRQILGQGPELLVQFQDESVVDDSQLPKDRFSAERLKGVDSTLKIQPAELGDSAMYLCASSLLSWLAAGEQFFGPGTRLTVL.

CDR3 coding DNA: TGTGCCAGCACCAAACAACCTTCGAACACTGAAGCTTTCTTT. This sequence encodes CASTKQPSNTEAFF. The gene calls are TRBV11-1 and TRBJ1-1, with no clear D. The CDR3 totals 14 residues. The germline V and J ends were trimmed by 7 bases and 1 base, with 13 bases remaining between them. CDR1 is SGHAT and CDR2 is FQDESV in the germline V gene (reference sequence).

This clone was recorded a few times. The CDR3 DNA follows: TGCGCCAGCAGCCAAGATCTTGCCAAGCGACGGTGGACTGAAGCTTTCTTT. It is translated as CASSQDLAKRRWTEAFF. The rearrangement uses TRBV4-3 and TRBJ1-1; D gene uncertain. The CDR3 runs 17 residues. V was pared by 0 bases and J by 5 bases, with 19 bases between. From germline, CDR1 is LGHNA and CDR2 YSLEER.

This clone came up once. This rearrangement joins TRBV7-9 to TRBJ1-1, with a weak D call TRBD1 (5 bases). This CDR3 region has 12 residues. The germline V gene encodes CDR1 SEHNR and CDR2 FQNEAQ (reference sequence). The V and J ends lost 2 bases and 11 bases respectively, with 12 bases between them. The CDR3 region has the DNA TGTGCCAGCAGCTTAAATACGCAGGGCGCTTTCTTT. It translates to CASSLNTQGAFF.

The rearrangement uses TRBV5-1 and TRBJ1-1; the D gene is possibly TRBD1 (5 bases). CDR1 SGHRS and CDR2 YFSETQ come from the germline V gene. Trimming cost V 4 bases and J 0 bases, with 13 bases left between them. This CDR3 is built from 15 residues. The CDR3 protein is CASSVRGDLNTEAFF. CDR3 in DNA: TGCGCCAGCAGCGTCCGGGGGGATTTGAACACTGAAGCTTTCTTT.

There are a few counts of this clone. This sequence joins TRBV2 and TRBJ2-3, with D maybe TRBD2 (6 bases). CDR1 SNHLY and CDR2 FYNNEI come from the germline V gene. V gave up 7 bases and J gave up 6 bases, with 14 bases separating them. The CDR3 is 13 residues long. CDR3 in amino acids: CASIFGGGDTQYF. The CDR3 bases are TGTGCCAGCATATTCGGGGGTGGGGATACGCAGTATTTT.